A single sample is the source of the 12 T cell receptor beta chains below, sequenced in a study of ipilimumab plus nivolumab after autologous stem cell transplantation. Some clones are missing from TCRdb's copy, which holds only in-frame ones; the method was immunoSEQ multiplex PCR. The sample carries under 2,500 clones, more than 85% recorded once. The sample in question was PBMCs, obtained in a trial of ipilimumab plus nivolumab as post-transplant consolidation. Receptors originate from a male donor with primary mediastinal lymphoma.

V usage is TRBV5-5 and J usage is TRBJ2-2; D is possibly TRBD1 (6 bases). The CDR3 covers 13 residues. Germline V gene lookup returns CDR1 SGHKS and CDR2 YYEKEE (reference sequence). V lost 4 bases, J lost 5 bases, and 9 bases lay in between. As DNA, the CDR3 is TGTGCCAGCAGCGTTACAGGGACCGGGGAGCTGTTTTTT. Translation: CASSVTGTGELFF.

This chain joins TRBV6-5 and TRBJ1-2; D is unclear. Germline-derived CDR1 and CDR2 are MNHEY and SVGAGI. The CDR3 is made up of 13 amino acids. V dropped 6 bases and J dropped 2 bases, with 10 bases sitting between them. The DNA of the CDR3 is TGTGCCAGCAGGGACGGGTTAAACTATGGCTACACCTTC. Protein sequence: CASRDGLNYGYTF.

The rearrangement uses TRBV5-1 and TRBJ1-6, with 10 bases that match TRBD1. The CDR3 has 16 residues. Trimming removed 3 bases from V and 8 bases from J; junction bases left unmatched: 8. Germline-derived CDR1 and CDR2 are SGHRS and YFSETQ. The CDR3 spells CASSSGQGMADSPLHF. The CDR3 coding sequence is TGCGCCAGCAGCTCGGGACAGGGGATGGCGGATTCACCCCTCCACTTT.

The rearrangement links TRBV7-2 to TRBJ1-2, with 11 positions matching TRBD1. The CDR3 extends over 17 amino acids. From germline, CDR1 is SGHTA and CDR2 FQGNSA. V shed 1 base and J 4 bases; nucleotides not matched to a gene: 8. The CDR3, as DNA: TGTGCCAGCAGCTTAGTCGGGGGAGGACAGGGGGCCTATGGCTACACCTTC. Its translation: CASSLVGGGQGAYGYTF. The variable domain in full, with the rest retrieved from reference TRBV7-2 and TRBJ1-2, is GAGVSQSPSNKVTEKGKDVELRCDPISGHTALYWYRQSLGQGLEFLIYFQGNSAPDKSGLPSDRFSAERTGGSVSTLTIQRTQQEDSAVYLCASSLVGGGQGAYGYTFGSGTRLTVV.

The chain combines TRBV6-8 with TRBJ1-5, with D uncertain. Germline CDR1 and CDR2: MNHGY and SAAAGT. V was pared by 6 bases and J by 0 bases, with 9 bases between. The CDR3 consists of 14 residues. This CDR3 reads CASRGGDSNQPQHF. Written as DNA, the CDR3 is TGTGCCAGCAGAGGCGGGGATAGCAATCAGCCCCAGCATTTT.

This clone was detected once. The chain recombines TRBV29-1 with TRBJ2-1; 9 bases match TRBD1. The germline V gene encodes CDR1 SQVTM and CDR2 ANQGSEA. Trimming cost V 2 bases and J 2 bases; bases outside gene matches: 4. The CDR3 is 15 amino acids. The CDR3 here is CSVERRDRAYNEQFF. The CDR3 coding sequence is TGCAGCGTTGAAAGACGGGACAGGGCCTACAATGAGCAGTTCTTC.

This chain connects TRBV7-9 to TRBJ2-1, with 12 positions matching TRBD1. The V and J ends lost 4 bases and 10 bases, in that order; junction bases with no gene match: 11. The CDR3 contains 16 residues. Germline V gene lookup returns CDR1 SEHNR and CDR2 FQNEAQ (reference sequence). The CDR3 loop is CASSSGPGQGASEQFF. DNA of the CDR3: TGTGCCAGCAGCTCAGGCCCGGGACAGGGGGCCAGCGAGCAGTTCTTC. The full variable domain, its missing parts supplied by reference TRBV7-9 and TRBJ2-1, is DTGVSQNPRHKITKRGQNVTFRCDPISEHNRLYWYRQTLGQGPEFLTYFQNEAQLEKSRLLSDRFSAERPKGSFSTLEIQRTEQGDSAMYLCASSSGPGQGASEQFFGPGTRLTVL.

CDR3 region: CATSTTSGRDQETQYF. The CDR3 nucleotides are TGTGCCACCAGCACAACCTCTGGGCGGGACCAAGAGACCCAGTACTTC. The rearrangement uses TRBV15 and TRBJ2-5, with TRBD2 as a possible D gene (5 bases). V was trimmed by 4 bases and J by 0 bases, leaving 15 bases between them. This CDR3 has 16 amino acids. Germline V gene sequence: CDR1 LNHNV, CDR2 YYDKDF (reference sequence).

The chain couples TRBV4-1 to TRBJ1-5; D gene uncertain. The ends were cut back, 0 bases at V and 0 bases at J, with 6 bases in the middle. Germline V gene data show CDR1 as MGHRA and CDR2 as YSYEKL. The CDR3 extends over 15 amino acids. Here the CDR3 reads CASSQEGFSNQPQHF. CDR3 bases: TGCGCCAGCAGCCAAGAAGGGTTTAGCAATCAGCCCCAGCATTTT.

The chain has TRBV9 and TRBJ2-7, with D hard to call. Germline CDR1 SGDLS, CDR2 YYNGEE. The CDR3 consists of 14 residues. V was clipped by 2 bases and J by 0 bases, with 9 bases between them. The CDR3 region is CASSVRGASYEQYF. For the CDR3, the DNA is TGTGCCAGCAGCGTGCGCGGAGCCTCCTACGAGCAGTACTTC.

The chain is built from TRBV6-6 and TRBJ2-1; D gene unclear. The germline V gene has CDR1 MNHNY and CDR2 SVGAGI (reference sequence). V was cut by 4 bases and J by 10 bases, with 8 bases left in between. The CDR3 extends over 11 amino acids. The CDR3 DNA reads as TGTGCCAGCAGTTTCGGACGGGAGCAGTTCTTC. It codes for CASSFGREQFF.

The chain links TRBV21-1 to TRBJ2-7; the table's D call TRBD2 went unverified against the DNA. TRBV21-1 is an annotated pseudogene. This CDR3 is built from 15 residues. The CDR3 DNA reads TGTGCCGGTGAGAGGAGGGCCCGAAGTCGCTACGAGCAGTACTTC. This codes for CAGERRARSRYEQYF.